These 28 T cell receptor beta chains were sequenced from one sample in a study of Graves' ophthalmopathy and Graves' hyperthyroidism. RNA served as the template for amplifying TCR beta CDR3 regions. The first-round RT-PCR employed HTBI primers together with the Qiagen OneStep RT-PCR kit. A multiplex PCR was then performed as the second round. MiXCR, run by TCRdb on the multiplex PCR reads, gives a single entry per CDR3 protein. The sample holds more than 1,000,000 distinct CDR3 sequences, less than 45% seen once. Specimen: peripheral blood or thyroid tissue (not recorded which). The receptors originated from an adult man with Graves' hyperthyroidism.

This clonotype was seen only a few times. The chain is built from TRBV19 and TRBJ1-2, with a weak D call TRBD1 (5 bases). Trimming removed 4 bases at V and 4 bases at J, with 13 bases between. The germline gives CDR1 LNHDA, CDR2 SQIVND (reference sequence). The CDR3 has 14 amino acids. This chain's CDR3 is CASSTEWGPYGYTF. CDR3 nucleotides: TGTGCCAGTAGTACAGAATGGGGACCCTATGGCTACACCTTC.

This clonotype has at least ten counts. V usage is TRBV5-8 and J usage is TRBJ2-5; 9 bases match TRBD1. The germline gives CDR1 SGHTS, CDR2 YDEGEE. The CDR3 covers 13 residues. V dropped 4 bases and J dropped 6; count of bases not matched to a gene: 4. CDR3 sequence (DNA): TGTGCCAGCAGCAAGGACAGGGGAAAGACCCAGTACTTC. It specifies CASSKDRGKTQYF.

The chain joins TRBV5-1 to TRBJ1-4; a possible D gene is TRBD1 (6 bases). The CDR3 totals 18 residues. Germline CDR1 is SGHRS and CDR2 is YFSETQ. Trimming removed 0 bases from V and 0 bases from J, with 15 bases in between. DNA of the CDR3: TGCGCCAGCAGCTTGGATCTCGACAGGAGAGCAACTAATGAAAAACTGTTTTTT. Translation: CASSLDLDRRATNEKLFF.

As concerns this clonotype: A much larger clonotype is one base distant, so this may be a read error. This chain joins TRBV10-3 and TRBJ1-2; D gene uncertain. The germline CDR1 and CDR2 sequences are ENHRY and SYGVKD. The germline V and J ends were trimmed by 6 bases and 5 bases, with 13 bases remaining between them. The CDR3 loop spans 13 amino acids. This chain's CDR3 is CAISQDQIYGYTF. The CDR3 region has the DNA TGTGCCATCAGCCAAGACCAGATTTATGGCTACACCTTC.

In its sample, this clonotype was seen once. The chain combines TRBV28 with TRBJ1-1, with a weak D call TRBD1 (6 bases). There are 17 residues in the CDR3. Germline V lookup: CDR1 MDHEN, CDR2 SYDVKM. V lost 4 bases to trimming and J lost 0 bases, with 18 bases between them. The CDR3: CASSSPTQGSMNTEAFF. In nucleotides, the CDR3 is TGTGCCAGCAGTTCCCCCACCCAGGGGTCAATGAACACTGAAGCTTTCTTT.

This clonotype was recorded a few times. This chain connects TRBV29-1 to TRBJ1-2; 7 positions match TRBD1. This CDR3 is 15 amino acids long. Germline V gives CDR1 SQVTM, CDR2 ANQGSEA. Losses at the gene ends were 0 bases for V and 4 bases for J; bases not matched to a gene: 8. CDR3 protein: CSVEDPFDRAYGYTF. In DNA, the CDR3 is TGCAGCGTTGAAGACCCCTTCGACAGGGCCTATGGCTACACCTTC.

This clonotype was detected a few times. The genes are TRBV2 and TRBJ1-1, with unresolved D. Per the germline V gene, CDR1 is SNHLY and CDR2 is FYNNEI. The CDR3 is made up of 13 amino acids. Trimming took 3 bases from V and 6 from J, leaving 11 bases between them. The CDR3 region is CASSELYWSEAFF. The CDR3 bases are TGTGCCAGCAGTGAGTTGTATTGGTCTGAAGCTTTCTTT.

In nucleotides, the CDR3 is TGCGCCAGCAGCGCGGACACTACCAACACCTTGAACACCGGGGAGCTGTTTTTT. Translated, it gives CASSADTTNTLNTGELFF. This chain uses TRBV5-1 with TRBJ2-2; D perhaps matches TRBD1 (5 bases). Trimming cost V 4 bases and J 1 base, with 20 bases left between them. There are 18 residues in the CDR3. CDR1 is SGHRS and CDR2 is YFSETQ in the germline V gene. Full variable domain (rest looked up from reference TRBV5-1 and TRBJ2-2): KAGVTQTPRYLIKTRGQQVTLSCSPISGHRSVSWYQQTPGQGLQFLFEYFSETQRNKGNFPGRFSGRQFSNSRSEMNVSTLELGDSALYLCASSADTTNTLNTGELFFGEGSRLTVL.

The chain joins TRBV30 to TRBJ2-6, with unresolved D. Per the germline V gene, CDR1 is GTSNPN and CDR2 is SVGIG (reference sequence). The CDR3 sequence is 12 residues long. Trimming shortened V by 6 bases and J by 5 bases, and 8 bases separated the two germline ends. The CDR3 sequence is CACSPRANVLTF. DNA of the CDR3: TGTGCCTGTTCTCCCCGGGCCAACGTCCTGACTTTC.

This clonotype was counted a few times. CDR3 sequence reads: CASSQREGLETQYF. CDR3 DNA sequence: TGTGCCAGCAGTCAGCGGGAGGGCCTAGAGACCCAGTACTTC. V is TRBV7-8 and J is TRBJ2-5, with 10 bases fitting TRBD2. In germline, CDR1 is SGHVS, CDR2 FQNEAQ. With 6 bases clipped from V and 4 bases from J, the junction kept 5 bases outside the gene matches. CDR3 length: 14 residues.

Turning to this clonotype: A much larger clone differs by one base, so this may be a read error. V and J are TRBV29-1 and TRBJ1-1, with TRBD1 matching 10 bases. Germline CDR1 is SQVTM and CDR2 is ANQGSEA. With 6 bases clipped from V and 6 bases from J, the junction kept 10 bases outside the gene matches. This CDR3 comprises 14 residues. This chain's CDR3 is CSVIRQGANAEAFF. CDR3 coding DNA: TGCAGCGTGATACGACAGGGGGCTAACGCTGAAGCTTTCTTT.

The genes are TRBV12-3 or TRBV12-4 and TRBJ1-3; D is ambiguous. This CDR3 spans 14 amino acids. Between the trimmed V and J ends, which lost 5 bases and 4 bases, there was a span of 12 bases. The CDR3 nucleotides are TGTGCCAGCAGTCCTCTACTGGGAGGAAACACCATATATTTT. It specifies CASSPLLGGNTIYF.

The V gene is TRBV7-9, the J gene TRBJ1-2, with TRBD1 as a possible D gene (6 bases). The CDR3 is made up of 14 amino acids. Looked up from germline, CDR1 is SEHNR and CDR2 is FQNEAQ (reference sequence). The V and J ends lost 1 base and 4 bases respectively, with 10 bases between them. The CDR3: CASSLVGTPYGYTF. The DNA for the CDR3 is TGTGCCAGCAGCTTAGTTGGGACACCCTATGGCTACACCTTC.

This clonotype was seen a few times. The rearrangement links TRBV24-1 to TRBJ2-3; 10 bases fit TRBD2. Germline trimming cut 5 bases from V and 4 bases from J; bases unmatched to any gene: 14. The CDR3 contains 18 residues. Germline CDR1 is KGHDR and CDR2 is SFDVKD. CDR3 nucleotides: TGTGCCACCAGTGCCCGCTTACTAGCGGGAAGGGGTTCAGATACGCAGTATTTT. This translates into CATSARLLAGRGSDTQYF.

V gene TRBV12-3 or TRBV12-4 combines with J gene TRBJ2-5; 7 bases align to TRBD1. This CDR3 has 15 residues. The junction had 11 bases not matched to a gene; V was cut back by 4 bases and J by 6 bases. The CDR3 loop is CASSSATGPWKTQYF. CDR3 sequence (DNA): TGTGCCAGCAGTTCAGCGACAGGGCCTTGGAAGACCCAGTACTTC.

At least ten counts were recorded for this clonotype. The chain uses TRBV12-3 or TRBV12-4 and TRBJ1-4, with D maybe TRBD1 (5 bases). V gave up 5 bases and J gave up 0 bases, with 13 bases separating them. The CDR3 has 16 residues. For the CDR3, the DNA is TGTGCCAGCAGTGACGGGACGTCAGCAACTAATGAAAAACTGTTTTTT. Amino acid sequence: CASSDGTSATNEKLFF.

The chain uses TRBV5-1 and TRBJ1-1, with 7 nucleotides matching TRBD1. The trim removed 3 bases at V and 3 bases at J, leaving 5 bases unmatched. CDR3 length: 14 amino acids. Germline V gene data show CDR1 as SGHRS and CDR2 as YFSETQ. In DNA form, the CDR3 reads TGCGCCAGCAGCTGGAGGGGGCCGGACACTGAAGCTTTCTTT. Translation gives CASSWRGPDTEAFF. Complete variable domain (other parts from reference TRBV5-1 and TRBJ1-1): KAGVTQTPRYLIKTRGQQVTLSCSPISGHRSVSWYQQTPGQGLQFLFEYFSETQRNKGNFPGRFSGRQFSNSRSEMNVSTLELGDSALYLCASSWRGPDTEAFFGQGTRLTVV.

The chain links TRBV29-1 to TRBJ1-2; D is possibly TRBD1 (6 bases). With 0 bases removed from V and 3 bases from J, the gap between germline ends came to 17 bases. The germline CDR1 and CDR2 sequences are SQVTM and ANQGSEA. The CDR3 covers 16 residues. The CDR3 region is CSVEEDGGGGDYGYTF. Here the CDR3 DNA reads TGCAGCGTTGAAGAAGACGGGGGCGGTGGCGACTATGGCTACACCTTC.

Only a few counts were recorded for this clonotype. The rearrangement uses TRBV6-2 or TRBV6-3 and TRBJ1-1, with D unclear. This CDR3 is 14 amino acids long. The germline V and J ends were trimmed by 0 bases and 1 base, with 6 bases remaining between them. Germline CDR1 and CDR2: MNHEY and SVGEGT. CDR3 sequence reads: CASSYSVRNTEAFF. The CDR3, as DNA: TGTGCCAGCAGTTACTCTGTCAGGAACACTGAAGCTTTCTTT.

This chain uses TRBV6-5 with TRBJ2-2; D unresolved. The CDR3 sequence is 14 residues long. CDR1 is MNHEY, CDR2 SVGAGI, per germline. Trimming stripped 5 bases from V and 6 bases from J, with 13 bases between. CDR3 nucleotides: TGTGCCAGCAGTAGACTCCGGGCGGCCGGGGAGCTGTTTTTT. Its protein is CASSRLRAAGELFF.

This chain joins TRBV2 and TRBJ2-7, with TRBD2 matching 7 bases. The CDR3 covers 14 residues. V trimming: 7 bases; J trimming: 0 bases; junction bases outside the gene matches: 6. Germline loops: CDR1 SNHLY, CDR2 FYNNEI. The CDR3 nucleotides are TGTGCCAGCACTAATGAGCGGGGCTCCTACGAGCAGTACTTC. Its translation: CASTNERGSYEQYF.

The V call is TRBV6-5, the J call TRBJ1-1; 7 bases agree with TRBD1. V was clipped by 6 bases and J by 4 bases; unmatched bases: 8. There are 14 residues in the CDR3. Germline values: CDR1 MNHEY, CDR2 SVGAGI. CDR3 amino acids: CASRGTTGSTEAFF. The DNA for the CDR3 is TGTGCCAGCAGGGGTACGACAGGGAGCACTGAAGCTTTCTTT.

The J gene is TRBJ1-5, the V gene TRBV7-9, with D uncertain. Germline CDR1 is SEHNR and CDR2 is FQNEAQ (reference sequence). The CDR3 is 18 amino acids. The V gene lost 7 bases and the J gene lost 2 bases, with 24 bases spanning the gap. CDR3 protein: CASIPSEGWDGGNQPQHF. CDR3 coding DNA: TGTGCCAGCATCCCCTCAGAAGGGTGGGATGGGGGCAATCAGCCCCAGCATTTT.

This clonotype has at least ten counts. The chain uses TRBV7-2 and TRBJ2-7; D remains ambiguous. Germline CDR1 is SGHTA and CDR2 is FQGNSA. The CDR3 length is 14 residues. Trimming cost V 5 bases and J 2 bases, with 13 bases left between them. CDR3 sequence (DNA): TGTGCCAGCAGCCAAACAGTCGCCGCCTACGAGCAGTACTTC. As protein: CASSQTVAAYEQYF.

This clonotype was counted many times. The chain uses TRBV19 and TRBJ2-7; D remains unclear. Trimming took off 5 bases at V and 0 bases at J, with 14 bases between the two ends. CDR3 length: 15 residues. Germline V gene data show CDR1 as LNHDA and CDR2 as SQIVND (reference sequence). CDR3 in DNA: TGTGCCAGTAGTCCTCGACTCCGGCCCTCCTACGAGCAGTACTTC. It is translated as CASSPRLRPSYEQYF.

The chain joins TRBV3-1 to TRBJ1-2; D not resolved. V was trimmed by 3 bases and J by 7 bases, leaving 12 bases between them. Germline V gives CDR1 LGHDT, CDR2 YNNKEL (reference sequence). The CDR3 contains 13 residues. CDR3: CASSHREGGGYTF. As DNA, the CDR3 is TGTGCCAGCAGCCACCGAGAGGGAGGTGGCTACACCTTC.

This clonotype has ten or more counts. The CDR3 spells CSASGGANDEQYF. The CDR3 nucleotides read TGCAGTGCTAGTGGGGGGGCGAACGACGAGCAGTACTTC. The chain employs TRBV20-1 and TRBJ2-7, with D perhaps matching TRBD2 (7 bases). Trimming took off 3 bases at V and 5 bases at J, with 14 bases between the two ends. The germline gives CDR1 DFQATT, CDR2 SNEGSKA (reference sequence). This CDR3 has 13 amino acids.

This clonotype was counted a single time. The rearrangement links TRBV29-1 to TRBJ2-5; D may be TRBD2 (5 bases). The CDR3 runs to 11 residues. Germline lookup yields CDR1 SQVTM and CDR2 ANQGSEA. Trimming pared 4 bases from V and 9 bases from J, leaving 12 bases between. The CDR3 DNA is TGCAGCGTTGCTCAACTAGTTTCCCAGTACTTC. Translation gives CSVAQLVSQYF.